One and the same sample provided the 12 T cell receptor beta chains below, sequenced in a study of blood T cell repertoires in COVID-19. Profiling relied on immunoSEQ multiplex PCR, and the TCRdb table lists in-frame clones only, not all of them. The sample consists of a few hundred thousand clones, around 84% of them appearing once. The sequenced sample was peripheral blood. The receptors were gathered from a woman aged 18-29 years with acute or convalescent COVID-19.

The chain is built from TRBV21-1 and TRBJ1-6. TRBV21-1 is a documented pseudogene. This CDR3 has 18 residues. CDR3 coding DNA: TGTGCCAGCAGCAAGAGAAACCCGGGACGCCCGACTCGGGAGGCCCTCCACTTT. Translation: CASSKRNPGRPTREALHF.

The chain carries TRBV5-8 and TRBJ2-3; 10 positions agree with TRBD2. Losses at the gene ends were 1 base for V and 5 bases for J; bases not matched to a gene: 7. Germline CDR1 reads SGHTS; CDR2 reads YDEGEE. This CDR3 is built from 16 residues. Here the CDR3 reads CASSLLDSGGRDTQYF. The CDR3 DNA reads as TGTGCCAGCAGCTTGCTGGATAGCGGGGGGCGAGATACGCAGTATTTT.

The J gene is TRBJ2-1, the V gene TRBV27; 7 bases agree with TRBD1. The V gene's germline CDR1 is MNHEY and CDR2 SMNVEV (reference sequence). Trimming at V came to 5 bases and at J to 7 bases, leaving 5 bases not matched to a gene. The CDR3 is 13 residues long. This chain's CDR3 is CASSNTRGNEQFF. As DNA, the CDR3 is TGTGCCAGCAGTAATACCAGGGGGAATGAGCAGTTCTTC.

CDR3 loop: CAWSVQAGGLEQYF. CDR3 sequence (DNA): TGTGCCTGGAGTGTACAAGCGGGGGGGCTCGAGCAGTACTTC. V usage is TRBV30 and J usage is TRBJ2-7; TRBD2 aligns across 10 bases. The CDR3 loop spans 14 amino acids. CDR1 is GTSNPN and CDR2 is SVGIG in the germline V gene (reference sequence). V dropped 0 bases and J dropped 6; count of bases not matched to a gene: 5.

This clone occurred once. The chain employs TRBV27 and TRBJ1-1; 7 bases are shared with TRBD1. The CDR3 sequence is 13 residues long. After removal of 3 bases from V and 7 bases from J, the junction contained 5 bases not matched to a gene. CDR1 and CDR2 from the germline V gene are MNHEY and SMNVEV (reference sequence). In DNA form, the CDR3 reads TGTGCCAGCAGTTTTCCAGGGGGTGGTGAAGCTTTCTTT. Residues: CASSFPGGGEAFF.

V gene TRBV18 combines with J gene TRBJ2-7; unclear D gene. The CDR3 runs to 13 residues. Trimming left V 3 bases short and J 3 bases short, with 9 bases between. Looked up from germline, CDR1 is KGHSH and CDR2 is LQKENI. CDR3 sequence reads: CASSPRPLYEQYF. The DNA of the CDR3 is TGTGCCAGCTCACCCAGGCCCCTCTACGAGCAGTACTTC.

The chain couples TRBV4-2 to TRBJ1-6; D is perhaps TRBD1 (6 bases). In germline, CDR1 is LGHNA, CDR2 YNFKEQ. The CDR3 loop spans 13 amino acids. V dropped 5 bases and J dropped 7 bases, with 9 bases sitting between them. CDR3 loop: CASSITGNSPLHF. CDR3 coding DNA: TGTGCCAGCAGCATAACAGGGAATTCACCCCTCCACTTT.

The chain couples TRBV30 to TRBJ1-1, with 10 bases lining up with TRBD1. Germline CDR1 reads GTSNPN; CDR2 reads SVGIG (reference sequence). The V gene end was trimmed by 3 bases and the J gene end by 8 bases; junction bases not matched to a gene: 18. This CDR3 is 17 amino acids long. The CDR3 DNA follows: TGTGCCTGGAGACCTTTCCCGGGACAGGGGTCATTTGCGGAAGCTTTCTTT. Protein: CAWRPFPGQGSFAEAFF.

This chain uses TRBV10-2 with TRBJ2-3; D not certain. The CDR3 is made up of 11 amino acids. CDR1 is WSHSY and CDR2 is SAAADI in the germline V gene. Trimming left V 6 bases short and J 3 bases short, with 4 bases between. The CDR3 DNA reads as TGCGCCAGCAGATTAACAGATACGCAGTATTTT. This codes for CASRLTDTQYF.

The chain has TRBV7-3 and TRBJ2-1; TRBD2 agrees at 9 bases. Germline V gives CDR1 SGHTA, CDR2 FQGTGA. The CDR3 runs to 15 residues. The J segment lost 3 bases and the V segment lost 5 bases, leaving 5 bases of the junction unmatched. The CDR3 DNA follows: TGTGCCAGCAGCCCAGGACTAGCGAGCTACAATGAGCAGTTCTTC. Its translation: CASSPGLASYNEQFF.

V and J are TRBV28 and TRBJ1-1; D is ambiguous. V lost 7 bases, J lost 2 bases, and 14 bases lay in between. The CDR3 runs 14 residues. The germline V gene encodes CDR1 MDHEN and CDR2 SYDVKM. In DNA, the CDR3 is TGTGCCAGCACCCTCCGCGTACTCAACACTGAAGCTTTCTTT. This sequence encodes CASTLRVLNTEAFF.

The chain links TRBV7-9 to TRBJ2-7; 9 bases align to TRBD2. CDR1 and CDR2 (germline): SEHNR, FQNEAQ (reference sequence). The CDR3 is made up of 14 amino acids. The V segment lost 5 bases and the J segment 3 bases; nucleotides outside the gene matches: 5. For the CDR3, the DNA is TGTGCCAGCAGCCCAGGGACTAGCCTCTACGAGCAGTACTTC. Amino acids: CASSPGTSLYEQYF.